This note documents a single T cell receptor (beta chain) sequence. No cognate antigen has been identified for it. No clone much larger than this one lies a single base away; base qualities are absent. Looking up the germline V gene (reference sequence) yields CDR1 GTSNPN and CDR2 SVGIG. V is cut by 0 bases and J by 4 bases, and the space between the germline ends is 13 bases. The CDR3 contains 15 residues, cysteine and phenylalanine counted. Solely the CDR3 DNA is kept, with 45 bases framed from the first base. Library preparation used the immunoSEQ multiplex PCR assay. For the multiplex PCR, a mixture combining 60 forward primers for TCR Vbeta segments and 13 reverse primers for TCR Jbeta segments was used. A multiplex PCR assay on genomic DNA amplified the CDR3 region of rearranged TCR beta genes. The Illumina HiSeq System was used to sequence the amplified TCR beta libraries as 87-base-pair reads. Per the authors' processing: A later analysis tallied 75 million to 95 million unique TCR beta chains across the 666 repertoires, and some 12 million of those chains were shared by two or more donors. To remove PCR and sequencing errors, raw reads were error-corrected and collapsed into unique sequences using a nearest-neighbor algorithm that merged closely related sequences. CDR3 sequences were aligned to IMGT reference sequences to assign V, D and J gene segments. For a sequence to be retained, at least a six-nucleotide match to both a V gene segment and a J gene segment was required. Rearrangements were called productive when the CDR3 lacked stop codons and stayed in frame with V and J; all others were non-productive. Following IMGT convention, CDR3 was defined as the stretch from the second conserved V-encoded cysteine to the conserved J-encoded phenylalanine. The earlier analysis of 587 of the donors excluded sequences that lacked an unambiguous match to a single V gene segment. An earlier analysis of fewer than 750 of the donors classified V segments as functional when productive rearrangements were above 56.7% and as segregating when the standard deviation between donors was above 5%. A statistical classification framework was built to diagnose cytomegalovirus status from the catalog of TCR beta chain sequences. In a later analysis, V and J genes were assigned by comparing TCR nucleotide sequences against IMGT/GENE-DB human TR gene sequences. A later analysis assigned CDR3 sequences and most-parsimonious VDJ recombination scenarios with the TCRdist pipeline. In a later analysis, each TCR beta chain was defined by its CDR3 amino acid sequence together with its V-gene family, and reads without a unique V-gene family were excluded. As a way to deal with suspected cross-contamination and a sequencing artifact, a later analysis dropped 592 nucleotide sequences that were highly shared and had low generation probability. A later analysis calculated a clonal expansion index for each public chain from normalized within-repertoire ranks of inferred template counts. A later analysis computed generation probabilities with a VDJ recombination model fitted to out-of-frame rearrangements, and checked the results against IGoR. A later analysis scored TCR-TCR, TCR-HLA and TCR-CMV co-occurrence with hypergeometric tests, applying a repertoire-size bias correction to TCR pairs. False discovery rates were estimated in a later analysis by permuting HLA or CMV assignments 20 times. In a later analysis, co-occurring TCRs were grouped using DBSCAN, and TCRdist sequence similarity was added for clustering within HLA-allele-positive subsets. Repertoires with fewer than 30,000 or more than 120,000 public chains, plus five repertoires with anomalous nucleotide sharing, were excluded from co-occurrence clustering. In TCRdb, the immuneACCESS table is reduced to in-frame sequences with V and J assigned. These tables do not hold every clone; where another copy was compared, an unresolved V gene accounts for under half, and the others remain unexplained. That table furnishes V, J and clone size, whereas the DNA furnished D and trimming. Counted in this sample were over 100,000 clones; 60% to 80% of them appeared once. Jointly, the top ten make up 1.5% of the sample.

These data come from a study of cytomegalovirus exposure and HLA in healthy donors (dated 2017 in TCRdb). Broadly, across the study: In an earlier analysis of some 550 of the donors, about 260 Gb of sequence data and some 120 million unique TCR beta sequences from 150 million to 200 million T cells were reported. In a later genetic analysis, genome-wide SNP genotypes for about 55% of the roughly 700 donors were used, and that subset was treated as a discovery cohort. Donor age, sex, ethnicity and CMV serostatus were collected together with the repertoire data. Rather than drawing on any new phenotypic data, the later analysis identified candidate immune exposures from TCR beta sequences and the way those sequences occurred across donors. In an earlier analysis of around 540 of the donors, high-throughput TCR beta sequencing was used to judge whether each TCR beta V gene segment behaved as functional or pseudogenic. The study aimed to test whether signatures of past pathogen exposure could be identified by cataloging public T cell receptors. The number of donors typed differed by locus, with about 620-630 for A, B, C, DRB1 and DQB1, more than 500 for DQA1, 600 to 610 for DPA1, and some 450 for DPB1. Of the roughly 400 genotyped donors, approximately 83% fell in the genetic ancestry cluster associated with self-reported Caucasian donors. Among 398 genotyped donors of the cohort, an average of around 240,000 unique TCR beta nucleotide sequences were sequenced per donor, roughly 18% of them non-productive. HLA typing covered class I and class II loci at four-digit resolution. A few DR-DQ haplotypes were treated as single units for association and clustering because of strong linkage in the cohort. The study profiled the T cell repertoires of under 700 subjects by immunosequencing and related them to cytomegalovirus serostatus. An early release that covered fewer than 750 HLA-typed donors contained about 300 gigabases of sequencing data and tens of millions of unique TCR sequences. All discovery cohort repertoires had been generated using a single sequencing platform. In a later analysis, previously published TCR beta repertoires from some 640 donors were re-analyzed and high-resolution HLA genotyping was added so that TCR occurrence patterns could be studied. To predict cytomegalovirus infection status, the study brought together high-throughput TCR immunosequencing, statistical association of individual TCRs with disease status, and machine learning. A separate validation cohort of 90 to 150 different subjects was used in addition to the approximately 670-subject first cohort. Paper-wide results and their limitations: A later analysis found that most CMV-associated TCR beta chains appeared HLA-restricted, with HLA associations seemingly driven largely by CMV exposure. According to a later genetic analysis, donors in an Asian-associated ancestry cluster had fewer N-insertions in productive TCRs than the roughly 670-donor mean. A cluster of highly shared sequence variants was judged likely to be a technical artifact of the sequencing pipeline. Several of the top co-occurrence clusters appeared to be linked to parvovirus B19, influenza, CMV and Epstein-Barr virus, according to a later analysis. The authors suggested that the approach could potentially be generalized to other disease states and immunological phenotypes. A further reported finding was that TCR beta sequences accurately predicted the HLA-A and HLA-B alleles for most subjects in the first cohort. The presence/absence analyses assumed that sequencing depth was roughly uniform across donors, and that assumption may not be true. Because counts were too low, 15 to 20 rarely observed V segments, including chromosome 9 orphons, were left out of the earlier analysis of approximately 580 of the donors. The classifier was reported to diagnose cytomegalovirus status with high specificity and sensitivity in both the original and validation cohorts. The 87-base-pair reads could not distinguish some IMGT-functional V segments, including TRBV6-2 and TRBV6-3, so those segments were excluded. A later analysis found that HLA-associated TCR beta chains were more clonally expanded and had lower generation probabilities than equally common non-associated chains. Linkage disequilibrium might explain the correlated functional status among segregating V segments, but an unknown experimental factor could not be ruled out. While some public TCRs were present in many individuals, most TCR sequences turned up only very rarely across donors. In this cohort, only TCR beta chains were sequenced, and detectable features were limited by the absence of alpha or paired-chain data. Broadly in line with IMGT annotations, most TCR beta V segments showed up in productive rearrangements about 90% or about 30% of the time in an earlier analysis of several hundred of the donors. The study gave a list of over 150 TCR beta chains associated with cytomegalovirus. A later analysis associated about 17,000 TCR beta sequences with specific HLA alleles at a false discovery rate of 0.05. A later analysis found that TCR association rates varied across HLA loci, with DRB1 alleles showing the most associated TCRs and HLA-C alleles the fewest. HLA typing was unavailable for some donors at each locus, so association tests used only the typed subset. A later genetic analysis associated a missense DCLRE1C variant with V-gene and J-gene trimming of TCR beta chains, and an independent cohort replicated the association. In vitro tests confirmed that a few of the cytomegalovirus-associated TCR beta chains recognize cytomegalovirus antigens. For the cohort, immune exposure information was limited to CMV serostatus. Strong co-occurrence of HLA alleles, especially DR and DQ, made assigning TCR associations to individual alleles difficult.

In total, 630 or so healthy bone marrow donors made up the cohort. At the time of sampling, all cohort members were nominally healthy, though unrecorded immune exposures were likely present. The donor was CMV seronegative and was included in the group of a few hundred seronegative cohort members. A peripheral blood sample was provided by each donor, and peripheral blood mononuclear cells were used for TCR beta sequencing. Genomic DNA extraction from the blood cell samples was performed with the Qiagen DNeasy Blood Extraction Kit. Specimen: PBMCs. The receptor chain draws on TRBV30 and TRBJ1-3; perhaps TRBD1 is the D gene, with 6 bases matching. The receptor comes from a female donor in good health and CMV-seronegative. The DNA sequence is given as TGTGCCTGGAGTGTAGGGTGGGGGCTGGGAAACACCATATATTTT. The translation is CAWSVGWGLGNTIYF. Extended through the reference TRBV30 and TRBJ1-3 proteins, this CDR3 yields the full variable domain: SQTIHQWPATLVQPVGSPLSLECTVEGTSNPNLYWYRQAAGRGLQLLFYSVGIGQISSEVPQNLSASRPQDRQFILSSKKLLLSDSGFYLCAWSVGWGLGNTIYFGEGSWLTVV.